This TCR beta chain derives from a study of shared clonotypes between healthy human individuals. Data came from immunoSEQ multiplex PCR; TCRdb stores just in-frame clones and leaves some out. The data contain 2 million to 2.5 million clones, less than 95% of them seen just once; the ten biggest clones take up around 0.35%. The sequenced sample was naive CD4+ T cells from PBMCs. Sample subset: CD45RA+ positively selected. This TCR was sampled from a man aged 18 to 29 in good health. Some clones in this sample may be carry-over from other donors' samples.

The CDR3 protein is CATSRGLAGALGEQYF. The CDR3 DNA follows: TGTGCCACCAGCAGAGGGCTAGCGGGAGCTTTGGGGGAGCAGTACTTC. This rearrangement joins TRBV15 to TRBJ2-7; the match to TRBD2 covers 10 bases. V dropped 1 base and J dropped 7; count of bases not matched to a gene: 10. This CDR3 has 16 amino acids. Germline CDR1 is LNHNV and CDR2 is YYDKDF (reference sequence).